This section outlines one T cell receptor beta chain sequence together with its context. The germline V and J ends were trimmed by 0 bases and 7 bases, with 11 bases remaining between them. The CDR3 runs 13 residues. The germline V gene encodes CDR1 SGHRS and CDR2 YFSETQ. The sample originates from a study of T cell repertoires in cytomegalovirus infection. TCRdb used MiXCR to reprocess the reads, holding one entry per CDR3 protein. Among 150,000 to 200,000 distinct CDR3 sequences listed, around 20% were seen once. The receptor was derived from a human donor in good health (CMV status not recorded). Some clones in this sample may be carry-over from other donors' samples. The sample taken for sequencing was PBMCs. V usage is TRBV5-1 and J usage is TRBJ2-7, with D perhaps matching TRBD2 (7 bases). The CDR3 coding sequence is TGCGCCAGCAGCTTGGAGGGGGGGAGAGAGCAGTACTTC. Translated, it gives CASSLEGGREQYF.